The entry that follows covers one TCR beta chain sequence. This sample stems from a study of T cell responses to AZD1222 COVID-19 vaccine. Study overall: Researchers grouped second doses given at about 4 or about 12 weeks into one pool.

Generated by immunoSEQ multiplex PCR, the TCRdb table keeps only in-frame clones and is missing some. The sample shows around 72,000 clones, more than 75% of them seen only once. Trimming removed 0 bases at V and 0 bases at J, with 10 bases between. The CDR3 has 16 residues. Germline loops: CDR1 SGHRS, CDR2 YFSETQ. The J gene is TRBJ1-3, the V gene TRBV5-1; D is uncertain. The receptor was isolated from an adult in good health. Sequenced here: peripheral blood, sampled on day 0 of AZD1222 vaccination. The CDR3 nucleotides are TGCGCCAGCAGCTTGGAAGGCAGCTTCTCTGGAAACACCATATATTTT. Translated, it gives CASSLEGSFSGNTIYF.